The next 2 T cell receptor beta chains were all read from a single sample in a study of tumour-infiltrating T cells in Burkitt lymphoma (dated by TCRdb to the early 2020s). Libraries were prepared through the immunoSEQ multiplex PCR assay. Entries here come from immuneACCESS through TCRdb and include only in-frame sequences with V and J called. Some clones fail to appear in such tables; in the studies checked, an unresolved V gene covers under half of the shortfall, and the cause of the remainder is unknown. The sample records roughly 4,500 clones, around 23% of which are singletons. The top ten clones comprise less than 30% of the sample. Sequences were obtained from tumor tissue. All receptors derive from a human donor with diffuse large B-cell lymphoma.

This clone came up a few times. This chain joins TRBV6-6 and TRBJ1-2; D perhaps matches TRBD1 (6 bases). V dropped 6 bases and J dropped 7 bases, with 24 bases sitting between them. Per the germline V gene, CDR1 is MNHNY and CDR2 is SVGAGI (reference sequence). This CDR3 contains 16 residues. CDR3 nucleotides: TGTGCCAGCAGGGGAAGACAGGACCGCCGTGGGGGTGGCTACACCTTC. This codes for CASRGRQDRRGGGYTF.

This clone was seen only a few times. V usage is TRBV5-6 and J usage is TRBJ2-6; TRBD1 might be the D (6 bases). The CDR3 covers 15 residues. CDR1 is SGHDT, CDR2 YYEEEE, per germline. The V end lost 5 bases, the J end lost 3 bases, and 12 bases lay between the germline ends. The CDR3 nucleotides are TGTGCCAGCAGTGATACAGGGCTTGGGGCCAACGTCCTGACTTTC. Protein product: CASSDTGLGANVLTF.